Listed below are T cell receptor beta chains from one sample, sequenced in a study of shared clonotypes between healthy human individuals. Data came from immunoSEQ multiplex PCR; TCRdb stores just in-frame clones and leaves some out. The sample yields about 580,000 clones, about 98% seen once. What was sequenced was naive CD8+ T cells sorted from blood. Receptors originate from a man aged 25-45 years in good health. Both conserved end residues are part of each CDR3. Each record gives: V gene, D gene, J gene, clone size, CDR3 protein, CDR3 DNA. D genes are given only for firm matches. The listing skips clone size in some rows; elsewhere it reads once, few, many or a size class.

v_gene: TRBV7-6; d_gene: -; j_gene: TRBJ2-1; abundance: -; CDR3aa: CASSLYGTHNEQFF; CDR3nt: TGTGCCAGCAGCTTATATGGGACTCACAATGAGCAGTTCTTC
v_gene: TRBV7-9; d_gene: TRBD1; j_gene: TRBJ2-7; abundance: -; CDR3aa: CASSARDSYEQYF; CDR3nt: TGTGCCAGCAGCGCCCGGGACAGCTACGAGCAGTACTTC
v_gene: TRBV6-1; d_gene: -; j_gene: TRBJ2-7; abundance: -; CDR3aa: CASFGQPSLSYEQYF; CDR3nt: TGTGCCAGCTTCGGACAGCCTAGTCTATCCTACGAGCAGTACTTC
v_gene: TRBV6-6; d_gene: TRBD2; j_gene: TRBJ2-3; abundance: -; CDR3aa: CASSWGLAGMDTQYF; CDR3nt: TGTGCCAGCAGTTGGGGACTAGCGGGGATGGATACGCAGTATTTT
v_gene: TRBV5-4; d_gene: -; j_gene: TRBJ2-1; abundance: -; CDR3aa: CASSSPGGSSYNEQFF; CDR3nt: TGTGCCAGCAGCTCACCTGGGGGGAGCTCCTACAATGAGCAGTTCTTC
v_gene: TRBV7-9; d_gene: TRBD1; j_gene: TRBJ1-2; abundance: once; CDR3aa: CASSPHSDRVGGYTF; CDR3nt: TGTGCCAGCAGCCCGCACTCGGACAGGGTCGGTGGCTACACCTTC
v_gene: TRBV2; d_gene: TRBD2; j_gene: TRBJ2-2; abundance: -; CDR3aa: CASSVGLADTGELFF; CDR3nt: TGTGCCAGCAGTGTGGGACTAGCGGACACCGGGGAGCTGTTTTTT
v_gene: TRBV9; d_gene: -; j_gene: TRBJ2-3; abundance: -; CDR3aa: CASAVSQTNTLSDTQYF; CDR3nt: TGTGCCAGCGCAGTATCCCAGACCAACACACTGTCAGATACGCAGTATTTT
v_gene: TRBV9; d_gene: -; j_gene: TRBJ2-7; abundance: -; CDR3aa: CASSPSGRYEQYF; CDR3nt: TGTGCCAGCAGCCCGAGCGGACGCTACGAGCAGTACTTC
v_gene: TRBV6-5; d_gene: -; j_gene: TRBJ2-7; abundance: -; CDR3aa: CASSYSRQATYEQYF; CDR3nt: TGTGCCAGCAGTTACTCCCGCCAAGCCACCTACGAGCAGTACTTC
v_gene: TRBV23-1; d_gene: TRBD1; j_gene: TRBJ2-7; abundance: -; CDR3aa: CASSHSKADRGDTYEQYF; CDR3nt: TGCGCCAGCAGTCATTCGAAGGCGGACAGGGGCGACACCTACGAGCAGTACTTC
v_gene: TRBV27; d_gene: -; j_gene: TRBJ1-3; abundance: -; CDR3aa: CASSLDSNSGNTIYF; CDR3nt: TGTGCCAGCAGTCTCGACAGTAACTCTGGAAACACCATATATTTT
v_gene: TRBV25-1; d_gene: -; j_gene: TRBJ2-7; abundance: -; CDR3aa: CASRGDIPPYEQYF; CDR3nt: TGTGCCAGCAGGGGGGATATTCCTCCCTACGAGCAGTACTTC
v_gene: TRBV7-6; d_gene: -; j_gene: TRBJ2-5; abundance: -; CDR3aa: CASRLRIQETQYF; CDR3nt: TGTGCCAGCAGGCTACGCATTCAAGAGACCCAGTACTTC
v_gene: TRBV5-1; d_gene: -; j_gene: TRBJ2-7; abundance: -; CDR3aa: CASTAKFYEQYF; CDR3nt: TGCGCCAGCACCGCTAAATTCTACGAGCAGTACTTC